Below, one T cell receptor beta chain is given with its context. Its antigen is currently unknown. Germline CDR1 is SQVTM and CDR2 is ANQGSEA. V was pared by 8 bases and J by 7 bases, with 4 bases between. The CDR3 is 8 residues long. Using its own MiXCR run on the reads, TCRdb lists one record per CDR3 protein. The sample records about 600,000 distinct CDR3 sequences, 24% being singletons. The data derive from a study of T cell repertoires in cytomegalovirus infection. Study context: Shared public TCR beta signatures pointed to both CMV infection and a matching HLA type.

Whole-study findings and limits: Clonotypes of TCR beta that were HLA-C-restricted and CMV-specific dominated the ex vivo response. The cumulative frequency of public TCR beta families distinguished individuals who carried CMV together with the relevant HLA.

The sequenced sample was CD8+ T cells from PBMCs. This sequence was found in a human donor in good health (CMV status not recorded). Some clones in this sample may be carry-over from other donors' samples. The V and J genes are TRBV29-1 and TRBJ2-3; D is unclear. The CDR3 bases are TGCAGCTTCAATACGCAGTATTTT. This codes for CSFNTQYF.